Presented here are 2 T cell receptor beta chains from one specimen sequenced in a study of blood T cell repertoires in COVID-19. TCRdb's table, derived via immunoSEQ multiplex PCR, lists solely in-frame clones and lacks some. Of around 200,000 clones listed, approximately 90% are singletons. Sample: PBMCs or T cells enriched from blood (not recorded which). These receptors were obtained from a man aged 30-40 years who had recovered from COVID-19.

V is TRBV4-3 and J is TRBJ1-3; 9 bases align to TRBD1. The CDR3 has 18 amino acids. Per germline, CDR1 LGHNA and CDR2 YSLEER. V lost 1 base to trimming and J lost 2 bases; unmatched junction nucleotides: 9. DNA for the CDR3: TGCGCCAGCAGCCAAGGGACAGGGGACACGGCTGCTGGAAACACCATATATTTT. Translated, it gives CASSQGTGDTAAGNTIYF.

This clone was recorded once. V usage is TRBV5-6 and J usage is TRBJ1-1; 9 bases are shared with TRBD1. With V trimmed by 6 bases and J by 11 bases, 17 bases remained unmatched. The CDR3 contains 15 residues. CDR1 is SGHDT, CDR2 YYEEEE, per germline. The CDR3 sequence: CASNFRSRGTGSAFF. The CDR3 region has the DNA TGTGCCAGCAACTTCCGTTCCCGAGGGACAGGGTCGGCTTTCTTT.